This is a list of T cell receptor beta chains from one sample in a study of T-cell reconstitution after alpha-beta-depleted transplantation in children. TCRdb reprocessed the PCR reads via MiXCR and lists one record per CDR3 protein. The data hold roughly 500,000 distinct CDR3 sequences, with around a third observed a single time. Sequenced here: PBMCs from the stem cell graft donor, sampled from the stem cell graft. These receptor sequences come from a human donor who donated a stem cell graft to a child with aplastic anemia. CDR3s include the opening cysteine and the closing phenylalanine or tryptophan. Each record gives: J gene, D gene, V gene, clone size, CDR3 protein, CDR3 DNA. The D gene is left open where the match is weak. Size values are once, few and many counts, or a class for expanded clones, and some rows have none.

>TRBJ1-6|TRBD1|TRBV20-1|.
CSAFRTGSSSYNSPLHF
TGCAGTGCTTTCAGGACAGGATCAAGCTCCTATAATTCACCCCTCCACTTT
>TRBJ2-1|TRBD2|TRBV9|.
CASSAHLAGVNNEQFF
TGTGCCAGCAGCGCCCACCTAGCGGGAGTGAACAATGAGCAGTTCTTC
>TRBJ1-2|.|TRBV20-1|many
CSAIGSGYGYTF
TGCAGTGCTATAGGGTCGGGCTATGGCTACACCTTC
>TRBJ2-4|.|TRBV9|few
CASSVDRAGGKNIQYF
TGTGCCAGCAGCGTAGATCGGGCGGGTGGCAAAAACATTCAGTACTTC
>TRBJ2-7|.|TRBV28|.
CASTQPSGTYEQYF
TGTGCCAGCACCCAGCCCAGCGGAACCTACGAGCAGTACTTC
>TRBJ2-2|TRBD2|TRBV20-1|many
CSARRGLADTGELFF
TGCAGTGCTCGGAGGGGACTAGCGGACACCGGGGAGCTGTTTTTT
>TRBJ2-3|.|TRBV7-2|few
CASRGEALIGTDTQYF
TGTGCCAGCAGGGGGGAAGCGTTGATTGGTACAGATACGCAGTATTTT
>TRBJ2-1|TRBD2|TRBV6-5|.
CASSYPGGRLAGGNEQFF
TGTGCCAGCAGTTACCCAGGGGGCCGACTAGCGGGAGGTAATGAGCAGTTCTTC
>TRBJ1-1|.|TRBV12-3/TRBV12-4|.
CASSLIGGSTEAFF
TGTGCCAGCAGTTTAATAGGGGGGAGCACTGAAGCTTTCTTT
>TRBJ2-1|TRBD2|TRBV5-6|few
CASSLVLAGPPWNEQFF
TGTGCCAGCAGCTTGGTACTAGCGGGACCCCCTTGGAATGAGCAGTTCTTC
>TRBJ2-3|TRBD2|TRBV20-1|few
CSAILAGGTDTQYF
TGCAGTGCCATACTAGCGGGGGGCACAGATACGCAGTATTTT
>TRBJ1-2|.|TRBV7-9|.
CASSLGETARYGYTF
TGTGCCAGCAGCTTAGGGGAGACGGCCCGCTATGGCTACACCTTC
>TRBJ1-1|.|TRBV29-1|few
CSVAGRTVPEAFF
TGCAGCGTTGCCGGACGGACAGTTCCTGAAGCTTTCTTT
>TRBJ1-2|.|TRBV29-1|.
CSYVEPGFYGYTF
TGCAGCTACGTTGAACCTGGGTTCTATGGCTACACCTTC
>TRBJ2-5|.|TRBV29-1|.
CSVPRADLQETQYF
TGCAGCGTCCCCAGGGCCGACTTACAAGAGACCCAGTACTTC
>TRBJ1-5|TRBD1|TRBV6-5|many
CASSYSWTGGQDQPQHF
TGTGCCAGCAGTTACTCTTGGACAGGGGGCCAAGATCAGCCCCAGCATTTT
>TRBJ2-7|.|TRBV6-1|few
CASRAGVLLTDYEQYF
TGTGCCAGCAGGGCCGGGGTGTTGCTGACCGACTACGAGCAGTACTTC
>TRBJ1-2|.|TRBV19|.
CASAPGNYGYTF
TGTGCCAGTGCCCCCGGCAACTATGGCTACACCTTC
>TRBJ2-3|TRBD2|TRBV12-3/TRBV12-4|.
CASSKISGRADTQYF
TGTGCCAGCAGCAAAATTAGCGGGAGGGCTGATACGCAGTATTTT
>TRBJ2-1|.|TRBV20-1|few
CSAEGESSYNEQFF
TGCAGTGCCGAGGGAGAGAGCTCCTACAATGAGCAGTTCTTC
>TRBJ2-5|.|TRBV7-9|few
CASSSLPQETQYF
TGTGCCAGCAGCTCCCTGCCGCAAGAGACCCAGTACTTC
>TRBJ2-7|TRBD2|TRBV12-3/TRBV12-4|.
CASSPGEGEQYF
TGTGCCAGCAGCCCCGGGGAGGGCGAGCAGTACTTC
>TRBJ2-2|.|TRBV7-6|few
CASSPRVYTGELFF
TGTGCCAGCAGCCCACGGGTGTACACCGGGGAGCTGTTTTTT
>TRBJ2-7|TRBD1|TRBV12-3/TRBV12-4|.
CASSPPRATGMSYEQYF
TGTGCCAGCAGTCCCCCGCGGGCGACAGGGATGAGCTACGAGCAGTACTTC
>TRBJ1-2|.|TRBV30|once
CAWSVRQTYGYTF
TGTGCCTGGAGTGTACGACAGACCTATGGCTACACCTTC
>TRBJ2-5|TRBD2|TRBV7-2|.
CASSNTLGSGRGETQYF
TGTGCCAGCAGCAACACCCTTGGTAGCGGGAGAGGAGAGACCCAGTACTTC
>TRBJ2-1|.|TRBV5-1|few
CASSYGRRNYNEQFF
TGCGCCAGCAGCTACGGGCGGAGAAATTACAATGAGCAGTTCTTC
>TRBJ2-1|.|TRBV6-5|.
CASSYLLGEQSYNEQFF
TGTGCCAGCAGCTACCTTCTTGGGGAGCAGTCCTACAATGAGCAGTTCTTC
>TRBJ1-1|TRBD1|TRBV6-1|few
CASSKLSPGTGEAFF
TGTGCCAGCAGCAAGCTAAGTCCCGGGACAGGTGAAGCTTTCTTT
>TRBJ2-3|.|TRBV29-1|.
CSVVGPVSTDTQYF
TGCAGCGTTGTGGGGCCGGTTAGCACAGATACGCAGTATTTT
>TRBJ2-6|.|TRBV6-2/TRBV6-3|few
CASSSTGADSGANVLTF
TGTGCCAGCAGTTCGACAGGTGCCGACTCTGGGGCCAACGTCCTGACTTTC
>TRBJ2-2|.|TRBV12-5|few
CASGPPGTGELFF
TGTGCTAGTGGTCCCCCCGGCACCGGGGAGCTGTTTTTT
>TRBJ2-3|.|TRBV28|few
CASSYRENTDTQYF
TGTGCCAGCAGTTACAGGGAAAACACAGATACGCAGTATTTT
>TRBJ2-3|TRBD2|TRBV6-2/TRBV6-3|.
CASSYPPAGVEDRQYF
TGTGCCAGCAGTTACCCTCCAGCGGGAGTAGAAGATAGGCAGTATTTT
>TRBJ2-7|.|TRBV6-5|.
CASSYREDGGGYEQYF
TGTGCCAGCAGTTACCGGGAAGACGGGGGAGGCTACGAGCAGTACTTC
>TRBJ2-1|TRBD2|TRBV6-1|.
CASRPGTSSYNEQFF
TGTGCCAGCAGACCCGGGACTAGCTCCTACAATGAGCAGTTCTTC